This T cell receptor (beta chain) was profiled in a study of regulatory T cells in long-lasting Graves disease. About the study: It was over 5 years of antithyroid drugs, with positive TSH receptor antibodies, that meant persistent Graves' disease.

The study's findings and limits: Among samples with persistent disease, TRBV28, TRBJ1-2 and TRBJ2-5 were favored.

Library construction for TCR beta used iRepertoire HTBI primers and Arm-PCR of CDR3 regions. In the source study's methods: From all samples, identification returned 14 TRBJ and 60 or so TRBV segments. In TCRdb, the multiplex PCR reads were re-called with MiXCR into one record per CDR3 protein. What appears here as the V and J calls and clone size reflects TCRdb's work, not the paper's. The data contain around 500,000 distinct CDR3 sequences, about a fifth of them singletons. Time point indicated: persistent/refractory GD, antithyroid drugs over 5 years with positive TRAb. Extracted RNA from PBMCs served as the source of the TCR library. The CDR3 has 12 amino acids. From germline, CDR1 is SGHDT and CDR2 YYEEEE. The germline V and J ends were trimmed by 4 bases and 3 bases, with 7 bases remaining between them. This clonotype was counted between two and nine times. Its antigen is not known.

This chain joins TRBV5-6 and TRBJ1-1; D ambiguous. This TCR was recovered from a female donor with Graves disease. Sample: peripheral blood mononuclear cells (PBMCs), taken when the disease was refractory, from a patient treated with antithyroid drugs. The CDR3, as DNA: TGTGCCAGCAGCGCAAAGTACACTGAAGCTTTCTTT. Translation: CASSAKYTEAFF.